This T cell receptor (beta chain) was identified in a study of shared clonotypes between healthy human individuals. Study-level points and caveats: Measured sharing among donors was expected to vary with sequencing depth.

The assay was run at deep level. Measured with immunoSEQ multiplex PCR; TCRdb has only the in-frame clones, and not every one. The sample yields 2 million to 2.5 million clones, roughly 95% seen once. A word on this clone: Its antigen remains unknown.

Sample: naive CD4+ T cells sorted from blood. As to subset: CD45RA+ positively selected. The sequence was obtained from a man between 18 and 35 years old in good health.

CDR3 in DNA: TGCGCCAGCAGCTCTAGAGTGGCTAGCGGGTACAATGAGCAGTTCTTC. Translating it yields CASSSRVASGYNEQFF. The rearrangement links TRBV5-1 to TRBJ2-1; 8 bases are a match to TRBD2. The CDR3 extends over 16 amino acids. After removal of 3 bases from V and 4 bases from J, the junction contained 9 bases not matched to a gene. Germline V gene lookup returns CDR1 SGHRS and CDR2 YFSETQ. Full variable domain (missing parts from reference TRBV5-1 and TRBJ2-1): KAGVTQTPRYLIKTRGQQVTLSCSPISGHRSVSWYQQTPGQGLQFLFEYFSETQRNKGNFPGRFSGRQFSNSRSEMNVSTLELGDSALYLCASSSRVASGYNEQFFGPGTRLTVL.